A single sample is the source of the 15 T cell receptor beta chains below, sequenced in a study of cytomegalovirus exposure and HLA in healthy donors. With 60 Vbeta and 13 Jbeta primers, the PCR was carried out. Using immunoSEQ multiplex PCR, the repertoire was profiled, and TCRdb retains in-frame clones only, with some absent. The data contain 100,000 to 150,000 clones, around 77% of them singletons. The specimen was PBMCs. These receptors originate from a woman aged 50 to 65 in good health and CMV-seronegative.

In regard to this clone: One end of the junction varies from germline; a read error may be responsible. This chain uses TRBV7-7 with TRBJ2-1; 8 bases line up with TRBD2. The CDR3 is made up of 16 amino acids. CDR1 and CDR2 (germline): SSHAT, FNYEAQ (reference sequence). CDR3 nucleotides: TGTGCTAGCAGCTCCGCCAGCGGGAGCTCCTACAATGAGCAGTTCTTC. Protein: CASSSASGSSYNEQFF.

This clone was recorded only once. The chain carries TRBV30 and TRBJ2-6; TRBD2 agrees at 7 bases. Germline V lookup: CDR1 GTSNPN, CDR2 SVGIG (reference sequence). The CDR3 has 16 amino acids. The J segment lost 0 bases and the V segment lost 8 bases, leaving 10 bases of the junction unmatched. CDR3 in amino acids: CAQGRGATSGANVLTF. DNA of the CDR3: TGTGCCCAAGGGAGGGGAGCAACCTCTGGGGCCAACGTCCTGACTTTC.

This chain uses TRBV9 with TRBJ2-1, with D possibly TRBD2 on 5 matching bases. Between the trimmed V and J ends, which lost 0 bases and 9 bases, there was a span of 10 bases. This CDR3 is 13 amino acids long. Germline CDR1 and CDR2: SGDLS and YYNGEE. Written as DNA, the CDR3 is TGTGCCAGCAGCGTAGAGGGAGCCAGTGAGCAGTTCTTC. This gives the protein CASSVEGASEQFF.

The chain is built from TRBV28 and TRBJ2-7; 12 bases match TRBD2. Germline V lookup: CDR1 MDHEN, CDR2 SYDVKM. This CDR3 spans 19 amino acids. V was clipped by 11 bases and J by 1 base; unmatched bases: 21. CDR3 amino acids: CASSSLVLAGGRASYEQYF. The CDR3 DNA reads TGTGCCTCCAGCAGTTTAGTACTAGCGGGAGGTCGTGCTTCCTACGAGCAGTACTTC. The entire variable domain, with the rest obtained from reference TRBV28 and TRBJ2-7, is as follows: DVKVTQSSRYLVKRTGEKVFLECVQDMDHENMFWYRQDPGLGLRLIYFSYDVKMKEKGDIPEGYSVSREKKERFSLILESASTNQTSMYLCASSSLVLAGGRASYEQYFGPGTRLTVT.

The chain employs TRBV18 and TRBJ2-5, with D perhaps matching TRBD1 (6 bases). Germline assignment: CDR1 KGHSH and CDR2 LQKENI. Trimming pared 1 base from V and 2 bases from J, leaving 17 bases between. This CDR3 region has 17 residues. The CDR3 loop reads CASSPLIPGTLQETQYF. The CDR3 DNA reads TGTGCCAGCTCACCACTAATCCCCGGGACACTACAAGAGACCCAGTACTTC.

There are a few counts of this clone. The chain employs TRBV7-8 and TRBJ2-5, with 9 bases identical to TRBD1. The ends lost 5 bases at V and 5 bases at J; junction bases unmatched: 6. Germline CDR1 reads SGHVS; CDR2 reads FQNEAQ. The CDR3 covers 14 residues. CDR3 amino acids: CASSLTGGMETQYF. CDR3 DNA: TGTGCCAGCAGCCTGACAGGGGGGATGGAGACCCAGTACTTC.

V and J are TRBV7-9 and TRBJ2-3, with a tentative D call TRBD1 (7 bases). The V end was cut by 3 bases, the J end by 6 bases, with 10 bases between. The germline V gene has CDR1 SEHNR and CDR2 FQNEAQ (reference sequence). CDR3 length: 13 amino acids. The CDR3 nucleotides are TGTGCCAGCAGCTTTGCAGGGGGGGATACGCAGTATTTT. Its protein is CASSFAGGDTQYF.

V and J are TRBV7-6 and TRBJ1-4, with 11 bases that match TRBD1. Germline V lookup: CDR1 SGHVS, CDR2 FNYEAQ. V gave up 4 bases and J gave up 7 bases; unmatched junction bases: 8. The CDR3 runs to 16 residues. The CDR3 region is CASSSGGTGGIEKLFF. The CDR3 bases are TGTGCCAGCAGCTCCGGGGGGACAGGGGGGATTGAAAAACTGTTTTTT. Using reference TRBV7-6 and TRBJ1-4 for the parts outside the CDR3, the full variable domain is GAGVSQSPRYKVTKRGQDVALRCDPISGHVSLYWYRQALGQGPEFLTYFNYEAQQDKSGLPNDRFSAERPEGSISTLTIQRTEQRDSAMYRCASSSGGTGGIEKLFFGSGTQLSVL.

CDR3 region: CASLRASGSSKTQYF. CDR3 in DNA: TGTGCCAGCCTGAGAGCTAGCGGGAGCAGTAAGACCCAGTACTTC. The chain carries TRBV2 and TRBJ2-5; 10 bases agree with TRBD2. In germline, CDR1 is SNHLY, CDR2 FYNNEI. V dropped 8 bases and J dropped 6; count of bases not matched to a gene: 12. The CDR3 length is 15 residues.

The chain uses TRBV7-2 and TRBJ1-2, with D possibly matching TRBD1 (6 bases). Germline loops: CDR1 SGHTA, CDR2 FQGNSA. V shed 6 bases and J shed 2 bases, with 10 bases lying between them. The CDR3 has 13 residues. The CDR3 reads CASSGQTNYGYTF. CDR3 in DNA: TGTGCCAGCAGTGGACAGACGAACTATGGCTACACCTTC.

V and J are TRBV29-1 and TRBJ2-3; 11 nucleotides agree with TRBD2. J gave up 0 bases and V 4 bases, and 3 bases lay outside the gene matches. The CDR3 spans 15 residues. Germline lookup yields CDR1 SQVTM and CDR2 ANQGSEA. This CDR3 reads CSVATSGISTDTQYF. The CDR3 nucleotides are TGCAGCGTTGCGACTAGCGGGATAAGCACAGATACGCAGTATTTT.

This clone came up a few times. Written as DNA, the CDR3 is TGCAGCGTTCAGTTGACAGGGACGAACACTGAAGCTTTCTTT. Translating it yields CSVQLTGTNTEAFF. This sequence joins TRBV29-1 and TRBJ1-1, with TRBD1 matching 7 bases. V trimming: 5 bases; J trimming: 1 base; junction bases outside the gene matches: 7. CDR3 size: 14 residues. Germline V gene data show CDR1 as SQVTM and CDR2 as ANQGSEA.

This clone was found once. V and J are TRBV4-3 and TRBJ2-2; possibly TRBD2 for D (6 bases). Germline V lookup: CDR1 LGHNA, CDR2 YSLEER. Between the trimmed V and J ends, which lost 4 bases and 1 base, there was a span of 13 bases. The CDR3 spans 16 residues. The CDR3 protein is CASSRTHGRNTGELFF. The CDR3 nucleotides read TGCGCCAGCAGCCGGACCCACGGGAGGAACACCGGGGAGCTGTTTTTT.

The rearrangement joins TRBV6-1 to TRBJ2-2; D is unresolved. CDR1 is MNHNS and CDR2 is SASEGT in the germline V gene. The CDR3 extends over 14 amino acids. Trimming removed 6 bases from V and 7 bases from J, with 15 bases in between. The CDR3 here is CASSQMIQIGELFF. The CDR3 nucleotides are TGTGCCAGCAGCCAAATGATTCAGATCGGGGAGCTGTTTTTT.

Here the CDR3 DNA reads TGTGCCAGCTCCCCTAGCGGGAGGCACAATGAGCAGTTCTTC. Amino acid sequence: CASSPSGRHNEQFF. The chain is built from TRBV19 and TRBJ2-1; 11 bases align to TRBD2. The CDR3 runs to 14 residues. The V gene's germline CDR1 is LNHDA and CDR2 SQIVND (reference sequence). V shed 9 bases, J shed 5 bases, and the junction held 6 bases outside the gene matches.